One and the same sample provided the 31 T cell receptor beta chains below, sequenced in a study of T cells in localized non-small cell lung cancer. Sequenced by immunoSEQ multiplex PCR; TCRdb stores in-frame clones only, minus some. The sample gives under 45,000 clones, around 83% of which show up once; 7.8% is in the top ten. The input for sequencing was PBMCs, taken before any cancer treatment. Receptors originate from a man between 40 and 75 years old with stage II lung adenocarcinoma.

In nucleotides, the CDR3 is TGTGCCAGCAGACTCCACTCTGCAACTAATGAAAAACTGTTTTTT. This encodes CASRLHSATNEKLFF. The chain has TRBV2 and TRBJ1-4, with D unresolved. CDR3 length: 15 residues. V dropped 6 bases and J dropped 0 bases, with 11 bases sitting between them. Germline CDR1 and CDR2: SNHLY and FYNNEI.

The gene calls are TRBV29-1 and TRBJ2-1; TRBD1 agrees at 7 bases. The CDR3 sequence is 14 residues long. From germline, CDR1 is SQVTM and CDR2 ANQGSEA. J lost 3 bases, V lost 4 bases, and 6 bases had no gene match. The CDR3 nucleotides read TGCAGCGTTGCGGGGCAGGGGGTCTACAATGAGCAGTTCTTC. Translating gives CSVAGQGVYNEQFF.

This chain links TRBV9 with TRBJ2-6, with 8 nucleotides matching TRBD1. The CDR3 has 18 amino acids. Germline V CDR1 and CDR2: SGDLS, YYNGEE. V was pared by 3 bases and J by 1 base, with 9 bases of the junction left unmatched. The CDR3 sequence is CASSAPGQVFSGANVLTF. CDR3 nucleotide sequence: TGTGCCAGCAGCGCGCCGGGACAGGTTTTTTCTGGGGCCAACGTCCTGACTTTC.

V gene TRBV14 combines with J gene TRBJ2-1, with D perhaps matching TRBD1 (7 bases). There are 16 residues in the CDR3. Germline V lookup: CDR1 SGHDN, CDR2 FVKESK. The V end lost 4 bases, the J end lost 2 bases, and 15 bases lay between the germline ends. This chain's CDR3 is CASSLFRGETYNEQFF. DNA for the CDR3: TGTGCCAGCAGCCTTTTCAGGGGGGAGACCTACAATGAGCAGTTCTTC.

This clone was recorded a few times. The chain employs TRBV7-2 and TRBJ2-3; unclear D gene. The CDR3 runs to 14 residues. CDR1 is SGHTA, CDR2 FQGNSA, per germline. V shed 5 bases and J shed 4 bases, with 13 bases lying between them. CDR3 nucleotides: TGTGCCAGCAGCGGGTTTCTAGGCGCAGATACGCAGTATTTT. The encoded protein is CASSGFLGADTQYF.

The V gene is TRBV7-9, the J gene TRBJ2-1; 14 bases map to TRBD2. The CDR3 length is 19 residues. CDR1 and CDR2 from the germline V gene are SEHNR and FQNEAQ (reference sequence). Trimming at V came to 3 bases and at J to 2 bases, leaving 9 bases not matched to a gene. CDR3 DNA sequence: TGTGCCAGCAGCTTGGGGACTAGCGGGAGCGCCGGGGCCTACAATGAGCAGTTCTTC. As protein: CASSLGTSGSAGAYNEQFF.

This rearrangement joins TRBV5-4 to TRBJ2-5; D might be TRBD2 (6 bases). The V gene's germline CDR1 is SGHNT and CDR2 YYREEE (reference sequence). V lost 4 bases to trimming and J lost 4 bases, with 20 bases between them. The CDR3 covers 16 residues. As DNA, the CDR3 is TGTGCCAGCAGCCCGGGAGAGACACTCGGGAGAGAGACCCAGTACTTC. Protein product: CASSPGETLGRETQYF.

This chain uses TRBV5-6 with TRBJ2-3, with 8 bases lining up with TRBD1. Trimming cost V 4 bases and J 0 bases; bases outside gene matches: 16. Germline V gene sequence: CDR1 SGHDT, CDR2 YYEEEE. The CDR3 covers 19 residues. CDR3 amino acids: CASSPGTGYHTISTDTQYF. The CDR3 DNA reads TGTGCCAGCAGCCCCGGGACAGGATATCACACCATAAGCACAGATACGCAGTATTTT.

This clone was counted only a few times. The rearrangement links TRBV27 to TRBJ2-1, with a weak D call TRBD2 (6 bases). The CDR3 sequence is 20 residues long. The V end was cut by 1 base, the J end by 2 bases, with 24 bases between. Germline-derived CDR1 and CDR2 are MNHEY and SMNVEV (reference sequence). CDR3 amino acids: CASSLYLDEGGSRTYNEQFF. CDR3 nucleotide sequence: TGTGCCAGCAGTTTATACCTGGACGAAGGAGGGTCCAGGACCTACAATGAGCAGTTCTTC.

The chain employs TRBV6-4 and TRBJ2-2, with TRBD2 matching over 9 bases. The CDR3 is made up of 17 amino acids. The V segment lost 5 bases and the J segment 5 bases; nucleotides outside the gene matches: 12. Germline CDR1 MRHNA, CDR2 SNTAGT. The DNA of the CDR3 is TGTGCCAGCAGTCGCGAAGGTAGCGGGAGAGAAACCGGGGAGCTGTTTTTT. It is translated as CASSREGSGRETGELFF.

The chain has TRBV7-6 and TRBJ1-3, with TRBD1 as a possible D gene (6 bases). The CDR3 has 14 residues. Germline V gene lookup returns CDR1 SGHVS and CDR2 FNYEAQ. V lost 5 bases to trimming and J lost 3 bases, with 11 bases between them. The CDR3 loop is CASSLVDSGNTIYF. The CDR3, as DNA: TGTGCCAGCAGCCTAGTGGACAGTGGAAACACCATATATTTT.

This clone was observed a single time. The chain is built from TRBV10-2 and TRBJ2-5; D perhaps matches TRBD1 (5 bases). The V and J ends lost 6 bases and 4 bases respectively, with 9 bases between them. Germline CDR1 WSHSY, CDR2 SAAADI. The CDR3 is 12 amino acids. The CDR3 bases are TGCGCCAGCAGGCAGGGCTCAGAGACCCAGTACTTC. Translated, it gives CASRQGSETQYF.

This sequence joins TRBV14 and TRBJ2-2, with TRBD2 matching 8 bases. There are 16 residues in the CDR3. Looked up from germline, CDR1 is SGHDN and CDR2 is FVKESK. V was clipped by 4 bases and J by 4 bases; unmatched bases: 8. CDR3 coding DNA: TGTGCCAGCAGCCGAGAAGCGGGGGCTTTCACCGGGGAGCTGTTTTTT. Translating gives CASSREAGAFTGELFF.

This clone was found once. The rearrangement links TRBV6-6 to TRBJ1-5; D is ambiguous. The germline CDR1 and CDR2 sequences are MNHNY and SVGAGI (reference sequence). The CDR3 length is 15 residues. Trimming stripped 3 bases from V and 7 bases from J, with 16 bases between. The CDR3 region has the DNA TGTGCCAGCAGTTATGATGTGGAAGGAAAGCAGCCCCAGCATTTT. Translating gives CASSYDVEGKQPQHF.

V gene TRBV7-3 combines with J gene TRBJ1-3; the D is unclear. The V end was cut by 1 base, the J end by 0 bases, with 13 bases between. Germline V gene sequence: CDR1 SGHTA, CDR2 FQGTGA. CDR3 length: 17 amino acids. The CDR3 bases are TGTGCCAGCAGCTTAAGAGGCAGGCCCAACTCTGGAAACACCATATATTTT. Its translation is CASSLRGRPNSGNTIYF.

CDR3 protein: CASSLGGAPTNEKLFF. In DNA, the CDR3 is TGTGCCAGCAGCTTAGGAGGAGCCCCAACTAATGAAAAACTGTTTTTT. The rearrangement links TRBV5-5 to TRBJ1-4; no definite D call. Germline V gene lookup returns CDR1 SGHKS and CDR2 YYEKEE (reference sequence). The CDR3 is 16 amino acids. V was pared by 2 bases and J by 0 bases, with 11 bases between.

V is TRBV2 and J is TRBJ2-6, with D unclear. The V end lost 2 bases, the J end lost 3 bases, and 8 bases lay between the germline ends. From germline, CDR1 is SNHLY and CDR2 FYNNEI. The CDR3 runs 15 residues. CDR3: CASSENVVGANVLTF. CDR3 DNA: TGTGCCAGCAGTGAAAATGTTGTTGGGGCCAACGTCCTGACTTTC.

Only a few counts were recorded for this clone. This chain uses TRBV7-9 with TRBJ1-3; D gene unclear. CDR3 length: 14 amino acids. CDR1 is SEHNR, CDR2 FQNEAQ, per germline (reference sequence). The V and J ends lost 4 bases and 0 bases respectively, with 7 bases between them. This CDR3 reads CASSSATSGNTIYF. Written as DNA, the CDR3 is TGTGCCAGCAGCTCAGCAACCTCTGGAAACACCATATATTTT.

This clone occurred once. The gene calls are TRBV6-5 and TRBJ2-7; D remains ambiguous. The CDR3 totals 11 residues. The V and J ends lost 6 bases and 3 bases respectively, with 6 bases between them. Germline V gene lookup returns CDR1 MNHEY and CDR2 SVGAGI. The DNA for the CDR3 is TGTGCCAGCAGACAAGTCTACGAGCAGTACTTC. Translation gives CASRQVYEQYF.

The chain joins TRBV7-9 to TRBJ2-5, with D unclear. The CDR3 length is 16 residues. V lost 5 bases and J lost 1, with 17 bases in between. Germline-derived CDR1 and CDR2 are SEHNR and FQNEAQ (reference sequence). CDR3 DNA: TGTGCCAGCAGCGCCCCTGAGGCAGTAGTCCAAGAGACCCAGTACTTC. Amino acid sequence: CASSAPEAVVQETQYF.

This sequence joins TRBV18 and TRBJ1-1; D is unclear. From germline, CDR1 is KGHSH and CDR2 LQKENI. CDR3 length: 12 residues. Trimming shortened V by 4 bases and J by 0 bases, and 3 bases separated the two germline ends. CDR3 DNA: TGTGCCAGCTCACTCATGAACACTGAAGCTTTCTTT. It codes for CASSLMNTEAFF.

This clone was seen only a few times. The chain is built from TRBV27 and TRBJ2-1, with D possibly called TRBD1 or TRBD2 (5 bases each). Trimming left V 4 bases short and J 8 bases short, with 18 bases between. The V gene's germline CDR1 is MNHEY and CDR2 SMNVEV (reference sequence). The CDR3 has 15 amino acids. The CDR3 region has the DNA TGTGCCAGCAGTTCCCTTGGGGACGAAAGGCATGAGCAGTTCTTC. Protein: CASSSLGDERHEQFF.

This chain joins TRBV7-3 and TRBJ1-2, with TRBD1 matching over 7 bases. Germline CDR1 is SGHTA and CDR2 is FQGTGA. After removal of 5 bases from V and 7 bases from J, the junction contained 7 bases not matched to a gene. There are 13 residues in the CDR3. The chain's CDR3 is CASSQTGVGGYTF. CDR3 DNA: TGTGCCAGCAGCCAAACAGGGGTCGGTGGCTACACCTTC.

The chain is built from TRBV6-5 and TRBJ2-1, with a tentative D call TRBD1 (6 bases). The V gene lost 8 bases and the J gene lost 4 bases, with 15 bases spanning the gap. Germline V CDR1 and CDR2: MNHEY, SVGAGI. The CDR3 covers 14 residues. The CDR3 DNA sequence: TGTGCCAGCGCGAGTCGGACAGCTTACAATGAGCAGTTCTTC. Translating it yields CASASRTAYNEQFF.

The V call is TRBV5-6, the J call TRBJ2-3, with 7 bases fitting TRBD1. Looked up from germline, CDR1 is SGHDT and CDR2 is YYEEEE. V was pared by 0 bases and J by 6 bases, with 7 bases of the junction left unmatched. The CDR3 has 15 residues. The CDR3 here is CASSLAFRQGDTQYF. As DNA, the CDR3 is TGTGCCAGCAGCTTGGCCTTTAGACAGGGCGATACGCAGTATTTT.

This clone was seen once. The chain is built from TRBV5-4 and TRBJ1-1; weak D call: TRBD1 (5 bases). The CDR3 runs 14 residues. Germline loops: CDR1 SGHNT, CDR2 YYREEE (reference sequence). The V and J ends lost 4 bases and 1 base respectively, with 11 bases between them. This CDR3 reads CASSARDGNTEAFF. CDR3 sequence (DNA): TGTGCCAGCAGCGCCCGGGACGGGAACACTGAAGCTTTCTTT.

This clone was observed a handful of times. V and J are TRBV28 and TRBJ2-1; the D gene is possibly TRBD1 (6 bases). The germline V gene encodes CDR1 MDHEN and CDR2 SYDVKM. The CDR3 runs to 15 residues. Trimming took off 4 bases at V and 5 bases at J, with 15 bases between the two ends. CDR3 nucleotides: TGTGCCAGCAGTTCCTCGGGACAAGGGCACAATGAGCAGTTCTTC. This encodes CASSSSGQGHNEQFF.

This clone was picked up a small number of times. V and J are TRBV10-3 and TRBJ1-1, with 7 nucleotides matching TRBD1. CDR3 size: 15 residues. Unmatched junction bases numbered 12, after V lost 4 bases and J lost 7 bases. The germline CDR1 and CDR2 sequences are ENHRY and SYGVKD. Here the CDR3 reads CAISGLGTANGEAFF. DNA for the CDR3: TGTGCCATCAGTGGTCTAGGGACAGCGAACGGTGAAGCTTTCTTT.

The V call is TRBV27, the J call TRBJ1-6, with D perhaps TRBD1 (5 bases). Germline V gene sequence: CDR1 MNHEY, CDR2 SMNVEV (reference sequence). CDR3 size: 15 residues. Trimming removed 5 bases from V and 5 bases from J, with 13 bases in between. CDR3 nucleotide sequence: TGTGCCAGCAGTCCCGGACGAGGGGATAATTCACCCCTCCACTTT. Translating it yields CASSPGRGDNSPLHF.

V is TRBV5-1 and J is TRBJ2-7; D is undetermined. V was clipped by 4 bases and J by 1 base, with 15 bases between them. This CDR3 has 15 residues. The V gene's germline CDR1 is SGHRS and CDR2 YFSETQ. CDR3 nucleotides: TGCGCCAGCAGCCCGGCCCAGGCGTCTTCCTACGAGCAGTACTTC. This codes for CASSPAQASSYEQYF.

This sequence joins TRBV7-2 and TRBJ2-1, with TRBD1 matching 7 bases. Germline V CDR1 and CDR2: SGHTA, FQGNSA. V dropped 3 bases and J dropped 6; count of bases not matched to a gene: 8. The CDR3 contains 15 residues. The DNA for the CDR3 is TGTGCCAGCAGCTTTACAGGGGATCGGGGCAATGAGCAGTTCTTC. Its protein product is CASSFTGDRGNEQFF.